This T cell receptor (beta chain) was sequenced for a study of cytomegalovirus exposure and HLA in healthy donors. Study outcomes and limitations: Follow-up analysis found HLA locus-dependent TCR association rates, highest for DRB1 and lowest for HLA-C.

Of note for this clone: Its target is not known.

CDR3 length: 16 amino acids. The V end lost 7 bases, the J end lost 3 bases, and 21 bases lay between the germline ends. PCR primers comprised 60 Vbeta and 13 Jbeta primers. The table came from immunoSEQ multiplex PCR; TCRdb's copy has only in-frame clones and leaves some out. Altogether 130,000 or so clones are present, roughly 70% being singletons, with the ten largest covering just under 3%. The source material was PBMCs. The V call is TRBV23-1, the J call TRBJ1-1, with a weak D call TRBD1 (6 bases). TRBV23-1 is annotated as an ORF whose role is uncertain. The TCR was taken from a woman aged 35 to 49 in good health and CMV-seropositive. In DNA, the CDR3 is TGCGCCAGCACCCTTGTGCAGGGGCTTGTGGACACTGAAGCTTTCTTT. Amino acid sequence: CASTLVQGLVDTEAFF.